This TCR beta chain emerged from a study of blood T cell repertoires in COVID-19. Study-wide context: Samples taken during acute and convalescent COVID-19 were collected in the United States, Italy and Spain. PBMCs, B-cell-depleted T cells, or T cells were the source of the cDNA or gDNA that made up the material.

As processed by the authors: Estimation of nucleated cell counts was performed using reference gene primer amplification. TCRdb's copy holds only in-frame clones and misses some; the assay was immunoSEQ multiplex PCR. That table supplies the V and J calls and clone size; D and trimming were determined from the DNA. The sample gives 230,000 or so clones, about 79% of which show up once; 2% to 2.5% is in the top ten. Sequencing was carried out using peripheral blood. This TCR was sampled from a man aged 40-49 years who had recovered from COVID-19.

CDR3 nucleotide sequence: TGTGCCAGCAGGACCGGGACAGGGGTACCAGATACGCAGTATTTT. Protein product: CASRTGTGVPDTQYF. The chain joins TRBV11-2 to TRBJ2-3, with 10 nucleotides matching TRBD1. From germline, CDR1 is SGHAT and CDR2 FQNNGV. The trim removed 6 bases at V and 4 bases at J, leaving 7 bases unmatched. The CDR3 loop spans 15 amino acids.